Below are 29 T cell receptor beta chains sequenced from a single sample in a study of beta chain features in type 1 diabetes. Every bit of the isolated RNA underwent reverse transcription, so sequencing read expressed TCRB transcripts. The repertoire was sequenced with immunoSEQ multiplex PCR; TCRdb's copy has only in-frame clones and lacks some. The repertoire holds 130,000 to 150,000 clones, with around 50% as singletons. The material sequenced was Tregs from blood. The receptor source for this set is a man aged 18 to 29 in good health.

This clone was detected a few times. The chain carries TRBV7-2 and TRBJ1-5, with a tentative D call TRBD1 (6 bases). The length of the CDR3 is 14 residues. Germline CDR1 is SGHTA and CDR2 is FQGNSA. V was shortened by 5 bases and J by 6 bases, with 14 bases between the two germline ends. CDR3 bases: TGTGCCAGCAGCCCGGACAGAGGAGGTCAGCCCCAGCATTTT. Translation: CASSPDRGGQPQHF.

This clone has just a few counts. V and J are TRBV27 and TRBJ2-5; a weak D match, TRBD2 (6 bases). The CDR3 runs to 14 residues. The ends were cut back, 3 bases at V and 5 bases at J, with 13 bases in the middle. Germline V gene lookup returns CDR1 MNHEY and CDR2 SMNVEV (reference sequence). The CDR3 DNA reads as TGTGCCAGCAGTTTGGCGGGGTCTTGGGAGACCCAGTACTTC. Its protein is CASSLAGSWETQYF.

There are a few counts of this clone. CDR3 nucleotides: TGTGCCAGCAGCCGAGCCGGGTATTCCCCCTACAATGAGCAGTTCTTC. Amino acids: CASSRAGYSPYNEQFF. The chain couples TRBV7-3 to TRBJ2-1; unclear D gene. V shed 5 bases and J shed 2 bases, with 16 bases lying between them. Germline values: CDR1 SGHTA, CDR2 FQGTGA. The CDR3 is 16 amino acids.

The chain has TRBV5-1 and TRBJ2-7; D may be TRBD1 (6 bases). Trimming shortened V by 4 bases and J by 0 bases, and 14 bases separated the two germline ends. Germline assignment: CDR1 SGHRS and CDR2 YFSETQ. This CDR3 is 15 amino acids long. The CDR3 region has the DNA TGCGCCAGCAGCCCACAGGGTCGAAGCTCCTACGAGCAGTACTTC. It specifies CASSPQGRSSYEQYF.

The chain couples TRBV6-5 to TRBJ2-7, with 7 bases matching TRBD1. This CDR3 contains 15 residues. The V gene end was trimmed by 4 bases and the J gene end by 2 bases; junction bases not matched to a gene: 8. Germline V gene data show CDR1 as MNHEY and CDR2 as SVGAGI. The CDR3 coding sequence is TGTGCCAGCAGTTCGAGGGGGCGACCCACCTACGAGCAGTACTTC. Protein: CASSSRGRPTYEQYF.

V gene TRBV28 combines with J gene TRBJ2-1, with TRBD2 matching 12 bases. V lost 5 bases, J lost 0 bases, and 5 bases stayed unmatched. CDR3 size: 17 residues. Germline CDR1 MDHEN, CDR2 SYDVKM. The CDR3 is CASSPWTSGISYNEQFF. The CDR3 region has the DNA TGTGCCAGCAGTCCCTGGACTAGCGGGATCTCCTACAATGAGCAGTTCTTC.

The sample holds a few counts of this clone. This rearrangement joins TRBV29-1 to TRBJ2-3; a possible D gene is TRBD1 (5 bases). Trimming pared 4 bases from V and 5 bases from J, leaving 19 bases between. This CDR3 has 15 residues. Germline V gene data show CDR1 as SQVTM and CDR2 as ANQGSEA. The CDR3 loop is CSVVSGNRLLDTQYF. The CDR3 DNA sequence: TGCAGCGTTGTGTCAGGGAACAGGCTTTTAGATACGCAGTATTTT.

CDR3: CAIPFSGGQTGELFF. As DNA, the CDR3 is TGTGCCATCCCTTTTAGCGGGGGACAAACCGGGGAGCTGTTTTTT. The V gene is TRBV10-3, the J gene TRBJ2-2, with 9 bases lining up with TRBD2. Per the germline V gene, CDR1 is ENHRY and CDR2 is SYGVKD. V was pared by 8 bases and J by 5 bases, with 9 bases of the junction left unmatched. The CDR3 runs to 15 residues.

There are a few counts of this clone. This chain joins TRBV28 and TRBJ1-5; TRBD1 might be the D (6 bases). The V end lost 3 bases, the J end lost 0 bases, and 6 bases lay between the germline ends. The germline gives CDR1 MDHEN, CDR2 SYDVKM. The CDR3 loop spans 14 amino acids. This CDR3 is CASSLGHSNQPQHF. The CDR3 DNA reads as TGTGCCAGCAGTTTGGGACATAGCAATCAGCCCCAGCATTTT.

The chain employs TRBV5-5 and TRBJ2-7; 13 nucleotides align to TRBD2. This CDR3 comprises 17 residues. The V gene end was trimmed by 4 bases and the J gene end by 0 bases; junction bases not matched to a gene: 7. The V gene's germline CDR1 is SGHKS and CDR2 YYEKEE (reference sequence). The CDR3 here is CASSGGGLAGSSYEQYF. CDR3 DNA sequence: TGTGCCAGCAGCGGCGGGGGACTAGCGGGATCCTCCTACGAGCAGTACTTC.

This clone was recorded a few times. Other DNA sequences in this sample translate to the same CDR3. The chain uses TRBV9 and TRBJ1-2; D is possibly TRBD1 (5 bases). This CDR3 has 12 residues. The V and J ends lost 0 bases and 5 bases respectively, with 5 bases between them. Germline V lookup: CDR1 SGDLS, CDR2 YYNGEE. The CDR3 sequence: CASSVAGYGYTF. For the CDR3, the DNA is TGTGCCAGCAGCGTAGCAGGGTATGGCTACACCTTC.

This chain uses TRBV4-3 with TRBJ2-6; D call uncertain. V was cut by 1 base and J by 3 bases, with 13 bases left in between. The germline V gene encodes CDR1 LGHNA and CDR2 YSLEER. The CDR3 consists of 17 residues. The CDR3 DNA follows: TGCGCCAGCAGCCAAGCGGGTGGTAGTAGTGGGGCCAACGTCCTGACTTTC. Its translation: CASSQAGGSSGANVLTF.

This rearrangement joins TRBV2 to TRBJ1-2; D is possibly TRBD1 (5 bases). Germline CDR1 reads SNHLY; CDR2 reads FYNNEI. The CDR3 has 11 residues. V shed 8 bases and J shed 14 bases, with 18 bases lying between them. CDR3 sequence reads: CASRGGTPKTF. In nucleotides, the CDR3 is TGTGCCAGCCGGGGGGGGACTCCCAAGACCTTC.

The chain employs TRBV10-3 and TRBJ1-2; 11 bases align to TRBD1. V dropped 4 bases and J dropped 4; count of bases not matched to a gene: 20. Per the germline V gene, CDR1 is ENHRY and CDR2 is SYGVKD. The CDR3 has 20 amino acids. CDR3 protein: CAISGIKPGQGARNIYGYTF. The CDR3 DNA follows: TGTGCCATCAGTGGGATAAAACCCGGACAGGGGGCTCGGAATATCTATGGCTACACCTTC.

The rearrangement uses TRBV28 and TRBJ1-2; 7 positions agree with TRBD1. Per germline, CDR1 MDHEN and CDR2 SYDVKM. The CDR3 consists of 15 residues. V shed 4 bases, J shed 6 bases, and the junction held 11 bases outside the gene matches. The CDR3 nucleotides read TGTGCCAGCAGTTCCCGGAACAGGGGTATCAATGGCTACACCTTC. Protein sequence: CASSSRNRGINGYTF.

The V call is TRBV23-1, the J call TRBJ2-1; TRBD1 agrees at 8 bases. TRBV23-1 belongs to the ORF category, with a function that is uncertain. V was pared by 2 bases and J by 1 base, with 13 bases of the junction left unmatched. This CDR3 comprises 19 residues. The chain's CDR3 is CASSQPGTGTSGSYNEQFF. CDR3 nucleotide sequence: TGCGCCAGCAGTCAACCCGGGACAGGCACTTCGGGTTCCTACAATGAGCAGTTCTTC.

This clone showed up just a few times. The chain recombines TRBV10-3 with TRBJ2-7; TRBD2 aligns across 8 bases. The CDR3 runs 15 residues. CDR1 and CDR2 (germline): ENHRY, SYGVKD. V lost 5 bases and J lost 3; bases outside the gene matches: 9. This CDR3 is CAISLRGGGYYEQYF. The CDR3 coding sequence is TGTGCCATCAGTCTTCGGGGCGGGGGGTACTACGAGCAGTACTTC.

This clone has a handful of counts. The chain joins TRBV7-9 to TRBJ2-5; the D gene is possibly TRBD2 (7 bases). Gene TRBJ2-7 matches the end of the DNA better, so the J call may be wrong. CDR1 is SEHNR, CDR2 FQNEAQ, per germline (reference sequence). The CDR3 sequence is 13 residues long. The CDR3 DNA is TGTGCCAGCATGGGGGGGCATTACGCCGAGCAGTACTTC. It yields the protein CASMGGHYAEQYF.

The CDR3 DNA follows: TGTGCCAGCAGCTTAGGAGGGAGAGGCAATCAGCCCCAGCATTTT. This sequence encodes CASSLGGRGNQPQHF. The gene calls are TRBV13 and TRBJ1-5; no firm D call. This CDR3 has 15 residues. V gave up 0 bases and J gave up 2 bases, with 8 bases separating them. CDR1 is PRHDT and CDR2 is FYEKMQ in the germline V gene (reference sequence).

The chain couples TRBV7-6 to TRBJ2-7; possible D gene TRBD2, 5 bases. The V end was cut by 5 bases, the J end by 0 bases, with 14 bases between. The V gene's germline CDR1 is SGHVS and CDR2 FNYEAQ. The CDR3 extends over 15 amino acids. CDR3 nucleotide sequence: TGTGCCAGCAGCCCACTAGGACGGGACTCCTACGAGCAGTACTTC. Protein: CASSPLGRDSYEQYF.

This clone has a single count. This chain uses TRBV5-1 with TRBJ2-5; tentatively, D is TRBD1 (9 bases). Trimming left V 0 bases short and J 5 bases short, with 32 bases between. This CDR3 is 21 amino acids long. Germline V gene lookup returns CDR1 SGHRS and CDR2 YFSETQ. The CDR3: CASSLAGTGLAAGVRVETQYF. The CDR3 DNA sequence: TGCGCCAGCAGCTTGGCCGGGACAGGGCTAGCAGCGGGAGTTCGGGTTGAGACCCAGTACTTC.

This chain uses TRBV5-1 with TRBJ1-2; perhaps TRBD1 as D (6 bases). Germline lookup yields CDR1 SGHRS and CDR2 YFSETQ. V was cut by 0 bases and J by 0 bases, with 15 bases left in between. The CDR3 length is 17 residues. In DNA, the CDR3 is TGCGCCAGCAGCTTGGTTACAGGGAACTATGCTAACTATGGCTACACCTTC. It specifies CASSLVTGNYANYGYTF.

V gene TRBV7-9 combines with J gene TRBJ2-2, with no clear D. V was pared by 5 bases and J by 5 bases, with 15 bases between. This CDR3 comprises 15 residues. Germline V gene data show CDR1 as SEHNR and CDR2 as FQNEAQ (reference sequence). The CDR3 sequence is CASSPKRDGTGELFF. CDR3 sequence (DNA): TGTGCCAGCAGCCCAAAAAGAGACGGGACCGGGGAGCTGTTTTTT.

This clone turned up a few times. The chain joins TRBV7-3 to TRBJ2-1, with D maybe TRBD2 (6 bases). In germline, CDR1 is SGHTA, CDR2 FQGTGA. V lost 2 bases to trimming and J lost 6 bases, with 11 bases between them. The CDR3 has 14 residues. CDR3 sequence reads: CASSLGRRSNEQFF. The CDR3 region has the DNA TGTGCCAGCAGCTTAGGGAGGCGTTCCAATGAGCAGTTCTTC.

This chain joins TRBV19 and TRBJ1-5; 8 bases agree with TRBD1. Germline V gives CDR1 LNHDA, CDR2 SQIVND (reference sequence). V trimming: 1 base; J trimming: 9 bases; junction bases outside the gene matches: 5. This CDR3 contains 14 residues. CDR3 residues: CASSIVDRGSPQHF. The CDR3 bases are TGTGCCAGTAGTATAGTAGACAGGGGCTCGCCCCAGCATTTT.

This clone appeared a few times. This rearrangement joins TRBV10-3 to TRBJ2-7; 7 bases map to TRBD1. With 6 bases clipped from V and 0 bases from J, the junction kept 5 bases outside the gene matches. The CDR3 length is 14 residues. In germline, CDR1 is ENHRY, CDR2 SYGVKD. CDR3 sequence (DNA): TGTGCCATCAGCCAACAGGGGAGCTCCTACGAGCAGTACTTC. As protein: CAISQQGSSYEQYF.

This rearrangement joins TRBV7-3 to TRBJ2-5; no reliable D call. Trimming removed 0 bases from V and 0 bases from J, with 2 bases in between. CDR1 and CDR2 from the germline V gene are SGHTA and FQGTGA. CDR3 length equals 13 residues. CDR3 nucleotides: TGTGCCAGCAGCTTAACCTACCAAGAGACCCAGTACTTC. Translating gives CASSLTYQETQYF.

This clone was detected a few times. The gene calls are TRBV7-9 and TRBJ2-3; D is ambiguous. The CDR3 length is 14 residues. Germline V gene sequence: CDR1 SEHNR, CDR2 FQNEAQ (reference sequence). The V gene lost 1 base and the J gene lost 6 bases, with 11 bases spanning the gap. DNA of the CDR3: TGTGCCAGCAGCTTAGTGCCGGCGGCGGATACGCAGTATTTT. Residues: CASSLVPAADTQYF.

This chain uses TRBV18 with TRBJ1-1; 9 bases align to TRBD1. Germline V gene sequence: CDR1 KGHSH, CDR2 LQKENI. The ends lost 4 bases at V and 6 bases at J; junction bases unmatched: 9. The CDR3 runs 15 residues. Here the CDR3 reads CASSRNRGRGAEAFF. The CDR3 DNA sequence: TGTGCCAGCTCACGGAACAGGGGGCGAGGGGCTGAAGCTTTCTTT.